The 24 T cell receptor beta chains presented below share a single source sample, sequenced in a study of T cells in Graves' hyperthyroidism and ophthalmopathy. The CDR3 regions of TCR beta were amplified from RNA transcripts. Researchers ran a first-round RT-PCR on the TCR CDR3 using the HTBI primer set. From the multiplex PCR reads, TCRdb called clonotypes with MiXCR, one entry per CDR3 protein. This table holds around 530,000 distinct CDR3 sequences, 17% found once. Sequenced sample: blood. These receptor sequences come from a woman under 30 with Graves' ophthalmopathy.

This clonotype has at least ten counts. V gene TRBV20-1 combines with J gene TRBJ2-3; D could derive from TRBD1 or TRBD2 (5 bases each). The CDR3 contains 13 residues. Germline V gives CDR1 DFQATT, CDR2 SNEGSKA (reference sequence). Trimming took 6 bases from V and 3 from J, leaving 13 bases between them. This CDR3 reads CSALLEGTDTQYF. CDR3 nucleotides: TGCAGTGCCCTCCTCGAGGGGACAGATACGCAGTATTTT.

This clonotype was detected a few times. J is TRBJ1-6 and V is TRBV6-5; D is ambiguous. V was trimmed by 1 base and J by 10 bases, leaving 8 bases between them. The CDR3 is 13 residues long. Germline V lookup: CDR1 MNHEY, CDR2 SVGAGI. The CDR3 sequence is CASSYWPGSPLHF. The DNA of the CDR3 is TGTGCCAGCAGTTACTGGCCCGGGTCACCCCTCCACTTT.

This clonotype was counted many times. The chain has TRBV7-9 and TRBJ2-1, with 7 nucleotides matching TRBD2. Trimming removed 5 bases from V and 6 bases from J; junction bases left unmatched: 7. Per germline, CDR1 SEHNR and CDR2 FQNEAQ (reference sequence). The CDR3 loop spans 14 amino acids. The CDR3 sequence: CASSGHLAANEQFF. CDR3 coding DNA: TGTGCCAGCAGCGGGCACCTAGCGGCCAATGAGCAGTTCTTC.

This chain joins TRBV7-2 and TRBJ2-1, with D hard to call. V was trimmed by 2 bases and J by 8 bases, leaving 10 bases between them. CDR1 is SGHTA and CDR2 is FQGNSA in the germline V gene. This CDR3 spans 13 amino acids. The CDR3 loop reads CASSLYLADEQFF. As DNA, the CDR3 is TGTGCCAGCAGCTTATACCTTGCGGATGAGCAGTTCTTC.

Many counts were recorded for this clonotype. The chain carries TRBV11-3 and TRBJ2-5; 8 bases are a match to TRBD1. Per germline, CDR1 SGHNT and CDR2 YENEEA. The CDR3 runs 17 residues. Germline trimming cut 5 bases from V and 1 base from J; bases unmatched to any gene: 12. The DNA of the CDR3 is TGTGCCAGCAGCGGTCTCCAGGGGGCTGTTGGCCAAGAGACCCAGTACTTC. Amino acid sequence: CASSGLQGAVGQETQYF.

This clonotype was counted at least ten times. The rearrangement links TRBV10-3 to TRBJ2-3; D is ambiguous. This CDR3 has 15 residues. Between the trimmed V and J ends, which lost 2 bases and 2 bases, there was a span of 11 bases. The germline V gene has CDR1 ENHRY and CDR2 SYGVKD. Here the CDR3 DNA reads TGTGCCATCAGTGAGGCAGGCCTACCCACAGATACGCAGTATTTT. This sequence encodes CAISEAGLPTDTQYF.

This clonotype was recorded at least ten times. The chain links TRBV28 to TRBJ1-2, with 7 bases identical to TRBD1. The CDR3 consists of 15 residues. Germline loops: CDR1 MDHEN, CDR2 SYDVKM. The junction had 14 bases not matched to a gene; V was cut back by 6 bases and J by 7 bases. CDR3 coding DNA: TGTGCCAGCAGCAGCGGAGGGAGGGGGCAGAGTGGCTACACCTTC. This gives the protein CASSSGGRGQSGYTF.

This clonotype came up a few times. The rearrangement links TRBV18 to TRBJ2-1; unclear D gene. The CDR3 consists of 12 residues. Germline V CDR1 and CDR2: KGHSH, LQKENI. V lost 3 bases to trimming and J lost 9 bases, with 9 bases between them. Here the CDR3 DNA reads TGTGCCAGCTCACCCCTGGACGGTGAGCAGTTCTTC. Translating gives CASSPLDGEQFF. Complete variable domain (other parts from reference TRBV18 and TRBJ2-1): NAGVMQNPRHLVRRRGQEARLRCSPMKGHSHVYWYRQLPEEGLKFMVYLQKENIIDESGMPKERFSAEFPKEGPSILRIQQVVRGDSAAYFCASSPLDGEQFFGPGTRLTVL.

Ten or more counts support this clonotype. The CDR3 DNA reads as TGTGCCTGGACCCTAAAGGACAGAGGAAACACCATATATTTT. Amino acids: CAWTLKDRGNTIYF. The V gene is TRBV30, the J gene TRBJ1-3; a possible D gene is TRBD1 (6 bases). Deletions cut 4 bases from V and 4 bases from J, with 14 bases between. The CDR3 covers 14 residues. CDR1 GTSNPN and CDR2 SVGIG come from the germline V gene (reference sequence). Full variable domain (remainder filled in from reference TRBV30 and TRBJ1-3): SQTIHQWPATLVQPVGSPLSLECTVEGTSNPNLYWYRQAAGRGLQLLFYSVGIGQISSEVPQNLSASRPQDRQFILSSKKLLLSDSGFYLCAWTLKDRGNTIYFGEGSWLTVV.

In its sample, this clonotype was seen a few times. The CDR3 coding sequence is TGTGCCAGCTCACCAGGGCAGGGGGTCTATGGCAATCAGCCCCAGCATTTT. Protein: CASSPGQGVYGNQPQHF. The genes are TRBV18 and TRBJ1-5, with 7 nucleotides matching TRBD1. Germline V CDR1 and CDR2: KGHSH, LQKENI. This CDR3 is built from 17 residues. J was trimmed by 2 bases and V by 2 bases; bases with no gene match: 9.

This clonotype was detected a few times. The rearrangement links TRBV19 to TRBJ1-4; 8 bases align to TRBD1. V lost 5 bases, J lost 10 bases, and 15 bases stayed unmatched. CDR1 LNHDA and CDR2 SQIVND come from the germline V gene (reference sequence). This CDR3 has 16 amino acids. CDR3 sequence: CASSRSSDRGSGKLFF. The CDR3 DNA sequence: TGTGCCAGTAGTCGTTCGTCAGACAGGGGAAGTGGAAAACTGTTTTTT.

This clonotype occurred many times. The J gene is TRBJ2-7, the V gene TRBV29-1; D possibly uses TRBD1 or TRBD2 (5 bases each). The CDR3 totals 12 residues. CDR1 is SQVTM and CDR2 is ANQGSEA in the germline V gene. V was pared by 4 bases and J by 7 bases, with 14 bases between. The CDR3 region is CSVGDLSREQYF. The CDR3 region has the DNA TGCAGCGTTGGGGACCTCTCTAGGGAGCAGTACTTC.

A few counts support this clonotype. This chain connects TRBV12-3 or TRBV12-4 to TRBJ1-2; 7 nucleotides match TRBD1. This CDR3 has 16 amino acids. Unmatched junction bases numbered 7, after V lost 0 bases and J lost 3 bases. Here the CDR3 DNA reads TGTGCCAGCAGTTTAGCCCCCGACAGGGCGGACTATGGCTACACCTTC. This sequence encodes CASSLAPDRADYGYTF.

This clonotype was found a few times. With a much larger clone just one base away, this may be a read error. The chain links TRBV28 to TRBJ2-3, with 12 bases identical to TRBD2. V shed 10 bases and J 4 bases; nucleotides not matched to a gene: 12. Germline CDR1 MDHEN, CDR2 SYDVKM. This CDR3 contains 16 residues. CDR3 sequence reads: CATLATSGGISDTQYF. The CDR3 DNA reads as TGTGCCACCCTCGCAACTAGCGGGGGGATTTCAGATACGCAGTATTTT. Full variable domain (outside the CDR3, taken from reference TRBV28 and TRBJ2-3): DVKVTQSSRYLVKRTGEKVFLECVQDMDHENMFWYRQDPGLGLRLIYFSYDVKMKEKGDIPEGYSVSREKKERFSLILESASTNQTSMYLCATLATSGGISDTQYFGPGTRLTVL.

This clonotype appeared many times. The chain combines TRBV20-1 with TRBJ2-3; 8 nucleotides align to TRBD2. CDR3 length: 15 amino acids. V shed 6 bases, J shed 0 bases, and the junction held 8 bases outside the gene matches. The germline CDR1 and CDR2 sequences are DFQATT and SNEGSKA (reference sequence). CDR3 DNA sequence: TGCAGTGCCTTCCGGCCGGGGGGGAGCACAGATACGCAGTATTTT. It encodes CSAFRPGGSTDTQYF.

This chain connects TRBV6-2 or TRBV6-3 to TRBJ2-1; possibly TRBD1 or TRBD2 for D (5 bases each). Trimming cost V 6 bases and J 5 bases, with 14 bases left between them. This CDR3 spans 14 amino acids. The germline CDR1 and CDR2 sequences are MNHEY and SVGEGT. DNA of the CDR3: TGTGCCAGCAGCTCACTAGAGACAGACAATGAGCAGTTCTTC. Amino acids: CASSSLETDNEQFF.

This clonotype showed up just a few times. The chain has TRBV15 and TRBJ1-5; 8 bases align to TRBD1. Germline values: CDR1 LNHNV, CDR2 YYDKDF (reference sequence). Germline trimming cut 0 bases from V and 0 bases from J; bases unmatched to any gene: 7. The CDR3 is made up of 18 amino acids. In DNA form, the CDR3 reads TGTGCCACCAGCAGAGATGGCAGGGGGCGCGATAGCAATCAGCCCCAGCATTTT. Protein sequence: CATSRDGRGRDSNQPQHF. The whole variable domain, filled in from reference TRBV15 and TRBJ1-5, reads DAMVIQNPRYQVTQFGKPVTLSCSQTLNHNVMYWYQQKSSQAPKLLFHYYDKDFNNEADTPDNFQSRRPNTSFCFLDIRSPGLGDTAMYLCATSRDGRGRDSNQPQHFGDGTRLSIL.

This clonotype appeared a few times. The V call is TRBV7-8, the J call TRBJ2-5, with D perhaps TRBD1 (5 bases). The CDR3 spans 18 residues. CDR1 and CDR2 from the germline V gene are SGHVS and FQNEAQ. V lost 3 bases and J 9 bases, leaving 29 bases between the germline ends. The chain's CDR3 is CASSLRFSDRVWGVAQYF. The CDR3 DNA sequence: TGTGCCAGCAGCTTGAGATTTAGTGATCGGGTTTGGGGCGTGGCCCAGTACTTC.

In this sample, this clonotype turned up many times. This chain connects TRBV5-6 to TRBJ1-2, with TRBD1 identical over 7 bases. The CDR3 spans 13 residues. The germline V gene has CDR1 SGHDT and CDR2 YYEEEE. V shed 2 bases and J 8 bases; nucleotides not matched to a gene: 6. CDR3 protein: CASSLIGGEGYTF. In DNA form, the CDR3 reads TGTGCCAGCAGCTTAATAGGGGGCGAGGGCTACACCTTC. Full variable domain (outside the CDR3, taken from reference TRBV5-6 and TRBJ1-2): DAGVTQSPTHLIKTRGQQVTLRCSPKSGHDTVSWYQQALGQGPQFIFQYYEEEERQRGNFPDRFSGHQFPNYSSELNVNALLLGDSALYLCASSLIGGEGYTFGSGTRLTVV.

The chain employs TRBV6-1 and TRBJ2-1; 9 bases line up with TRBD2. This CDR3 region has 14 residues. Germline CDR1 MNHNS, CDR2 SASEGT. The V segment lost 5 bases and the J segment 8 bases; nucleotides outside the gene matches: 7. The CDR3 sequence: CASSFAGGRHEQFF. CDR3 bases: TGTGCCAGCAGTTTTGCGGGAGGGCGCCATGAGCAGTTCTTC.

This clonotype was observed a single time. The chain uses TRBV7-6 and TRBJ1-1; TRBD1 aligns across 7 bases. This CDR3 region has 16 residues. Looked up from germline, CDR1 is SGHVS and CDR2 is FNYEAQ. Unmatched junction bases numbered 7, after V lost 3 bases and J lost 0 bases. CDR3 sequence reads: CASSFPGGEMNTEAFF. The DNA of the CDR3 is TGTGCCAGCAGCTTCCCAGGGGGAGAAATGAACACTGAAGCTTTCTTT.

This clonotype has at least ten counts. The chain joins TRBV20-1 to TRBJ1-5, with D possibly matching TRBD1 (6 bases). The length of the CDR3 is 13 residues. Germline assignment: CDR1 DFQATT and CDR2 SNEGSKA (reference sequence). CDR3 DNA sequence: TGCAGCGCTTCCAGGACAGTAAATCAGCCCCAGCATTTT. Its translation: CSASRTVNQPQHF.

The V call is TRBV7-3, the J call TRBJ2-3, with TRBD2 matching 12 bases. The J segment lost 3 bases and the V segment lost 5 bases, leaving 18 bases of the junction unmatched. This CDR3 has 20 residues. Germline V gene lookup returns CDR1 SGHTA and CDR2 FQGTGA. The CDR3 nucleotides are TGTGCCAGCAGCCCCCTCGGGGGTGGACTAGCGGGAAGGAGGACAGATACGCAGTATTTT. It translates to CASSPLGGGLAGRRTDTQYF.

This clonotype came up many times. The chain links TRBV28 to TRBJ1-5; D uncertain. Germline CDR1 MDHEN, CDR2 SYDVKM. V lost 3 bases and J lost 5, with 14 bases in between. The CDR3 is 15 amino acids. The CDR3 DNA reads as TGTGCCAGCAGTTTTGAGCCAGGAGCACATCAGCCCCAGCATTTT. Its translation is CASSFEPGAHQPQHF.